The entry below gives a single T cell receptor (beta chain) sequence along with its context. Its antigen is currently not known. The input lacks base qualities; no much larger clone sits a single base away. This entry belongs to a study of follicular helper T cells after annual influenza vaccination (dated by TCRdb to 2016 to 2017). At the level of the whole study: After each seasonal influenza vaccination, blood was collected on days 0, 7 and 28. To look at recall of cTfh clones, some subjects were tracked through successive annual vaccinations covering the 2013-2014, 2014-2015 and 2015-2016 seasons. Six subjects had multi-year samples: four covered two vaccination seasons and two covered three seasons. The 2013-2014 samples were cryopreserved, while the 2015 samples were processed right after collection. One week after vaccination, a second recruited cohort of 12 to 13 subjects (Table S1) displayed a similar ICOS+CD38+ cTfh response. The investigation overall reported the following: ICOS+CD38+ cTfh clonality correlated with the frequency of that population, and its change correlated with the change in circulating plasmablast frequency. Successive annual vaccinations recalled a recurring oligoclonal ICOS+CD38+ cTfh response that included tetramer and AIM influenza-specific clonotypes. In the assessment of influenza clone enrichment, the possibility that the much larger non-cTfh compartments were undersampled could not be ruled out. Day 7 ICOS+CD38+ clones were most often found later in ICOS-CD38- cTfh, suggesting that subset may serve as a memory reservoir. Because only roughly 9.5-20% of the analyzed cells gave productive TCRB sequences, there was no way to sample rare clonotypes.

Library preparation employed the immunoSEQ multiplex PCR assay. Adaptive Biotechnologies carried out TCRB amplification, library preparation, sequencing and preliminary bioinformatics at Survey level resolution. Per the source publication's procedure: Clonality was calculated in R as 1 minus normalized Shannon entropy, and the Gini index was calculated with the R package ineq. Overlap score was the summed counts of shared sequences divided by total counts of all sequences in both compared samples. Shared-clonotype significance used Fisher's exact test assuming a theoretical repertoire of 10^7 TCRB sequences. In its TCRdb copy, this immuneACCESS table keeps in-frame sequences only and misses some clones. Where compared with another copy, unresolved V genes explain less than half of these, and the others have no known cause. D and trimming come from the DNA, and the V and J calls and clone size come from that table. The table for this sample lists roughly 9,700 clones; 75% to 90% of them were counted only once. In total, the top ten clones hold approximately 0.4% of the sample.

What the time point label conveys for this sample: 2015-2016 season, 7 days after influenza vaccination. Adults received seasonal inactivated influenza vaccine (Fluvarix), and TCRB sequencing tracked sorted blood CD4 subsets before and after vaccination. Subjects were considered eligible if community-dwelling and if influenza vaccine had not been received in the prior 6 months. Subjects were excluded for influenza vaccine contraindications, substance abuse, HIV/AIDS, active malignancy, immunomodulatory medication, or active illness such as respiratory infection. Per time point, between roughly 35 and 100 mL of blood was sampled. PBMC were isolated using Ficoll-Paque PLUS or SepMate separation. As a comparison non-Tfh subset, CXCR5- memory CD4 T cells were sorted. Before DNA extraction, cell subsets were sorted from PBMC on a BD FACS Aria. V sheds 5 bases and J sheds 0 bases, leaving 14 bases between their ends. Measured from the cysteine to the phenylalanine, the CDR3 is 14 residues long. The sequence is cut down to CDR3 DNA, 42 bases in frame from base 1. In the germline V gene (reference sequence), CDR1 corresponds to GTSNPN and CDR2 to SVGIG.

The chain employs TRBV30 and TRBJ2-7, with the D gene too uncertain to name. Here the sequenced sample was CXCR5- memory CD4+ T cells sorted from blood, taken 7 days after influenza vaccination. Interpreted using the paper, the cell subset or site label stands for: CXCR5- memory CD4 T cells. The sequence derives from an adult who received the influenza vaccine. The DNA reads TGTGCCTGGCGAGCTTTCAGGAGCTCCTACGAGCAGTACTTC. Its protein is CAWRAFRSSYEQYF.